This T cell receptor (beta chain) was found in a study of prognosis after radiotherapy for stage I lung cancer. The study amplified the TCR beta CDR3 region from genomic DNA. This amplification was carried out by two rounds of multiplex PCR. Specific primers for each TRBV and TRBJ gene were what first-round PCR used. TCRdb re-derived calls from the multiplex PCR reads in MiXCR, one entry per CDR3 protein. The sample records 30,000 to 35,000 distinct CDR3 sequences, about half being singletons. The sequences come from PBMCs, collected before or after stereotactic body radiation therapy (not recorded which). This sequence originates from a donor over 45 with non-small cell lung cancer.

This CDR3 is CATSGRGYTNEQFF. In nucleotides, the CDR3 is TGTGCCACCAGTGGCAGGGGATATACCAATGAGCAGTTCTTC. The chain couples TRBV24-1 to TRBJ2-1, with a tentative D call TRBD1 (6 bases). CDR3 length equals 14 residues. Trimming took off 5 bases at V and 6 bases at J, with 13 bases between the two ends. The germline CDR1 and CDR2 sequences are KGHDR and SFDVKD.